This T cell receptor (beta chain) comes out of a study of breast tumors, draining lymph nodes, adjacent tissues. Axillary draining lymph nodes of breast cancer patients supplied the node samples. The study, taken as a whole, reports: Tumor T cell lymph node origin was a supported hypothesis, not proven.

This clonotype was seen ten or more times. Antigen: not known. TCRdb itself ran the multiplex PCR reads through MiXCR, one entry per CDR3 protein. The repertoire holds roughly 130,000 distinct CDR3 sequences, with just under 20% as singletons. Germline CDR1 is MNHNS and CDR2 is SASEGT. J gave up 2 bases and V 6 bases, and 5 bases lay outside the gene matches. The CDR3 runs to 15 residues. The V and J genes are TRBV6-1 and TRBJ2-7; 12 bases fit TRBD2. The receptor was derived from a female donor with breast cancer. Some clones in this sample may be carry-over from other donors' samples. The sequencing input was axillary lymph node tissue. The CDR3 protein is CASRYTSGRTYEQYF. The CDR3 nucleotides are TGTGCCAGCAGGTATACTAGCGGGAGGACCTACGAGCAGTACTTC.